The source of this T cell receptor beta chain is a study of cytomegalovirus exposure and HLA in healthy donors. Study details: As released early, the data held about 85 million unique TCRs from HLA-typed donors. General study results and limits: Excluded: some indistinguishable V segments such as TRBV6-2 and TRBV6-3. As a later analysis showed, several of the most significant clusters appeared to be linked to common viral pathogens.

Germline assignment: CDR1 MNHNS and CDR2 SASEGT. Trimming left V 5 bases short and J 5 bases short, with 14 bases between. This CDR3 has 14 residues. The PCR employed 60 Vbeta primers together with 13 Jbeta primers. Method: immunoSEQ multiplex PCR; TCRdb's copy keeps in-frame clones and lacks some. The table lists about 140,000 clones, roughly 78% of them singletons, with more than 2.5% in the top ten. As to this clone: Its antigen is unknown.

The sample comprised PBMCs. The source is a young man in good health and CMV-seropositive. The chain is built from TRBV6-1 and TRBJ2-3, with a weak D call TRBD2 (6 bases). The CDR3 coding sequence is TGTGCCAGCAGTCTAGGAGGGGCGGGAGATACGCAGTATTTT. Translating it yields CASSLGGAGDTQYF.